This TCR beta chain was sequenced for a study of low-dose radiotherapy and immunotherapy resistance in tumors (dated by TCRdb to between 2021 and 2024). Context from the whole study: In Cohort 1, each fraction delivered 0.5 Gy every 2 weeks, and the prescribed total PTV dose was 6.5 Gy. Cohort 2 received 1 Gy per fraction every two weeks, with a total of 13 Gy over 26 weeks. Nivolumab and ipilimumab were both given intravenously, with nivolumab at a 240 mg flat dose every two weeks and ipilimumab at 1 mg/kg every six weeks. Every two weeks, patients got intravenous cyclophosphamide at 200 mg/m2, given one day ahead of each radiation and immunotherapy administration. Starting on cycle 1 day 1, patients took 300 mg of aspirin by mouth once a day for four cycles. Randomization of trial participants into treatment groups was not performed. The translational analysis covered eight patients: three from the first dose cohort and the first five from the second dose cohort.

Its CDR3 holds 13 amino acids, cysteine through phenylalanine. The entry retains the CDR3 DNA only, 39 bases that are in frame from base 1. Based on the germline V gene, the CDR1 and CDR2 sequences are SGHRS and YFSETQ. V and J lose 0 bases and 7 bases, and a span of 5 bases separates them. This clonotype was detected a few times. Its binding antigen is unknown. It has no much larger one-base neighbor in the sample; base qualities were not kept. The intended sense of this specimen's time point label: before trial treatment. The donors took part in RACIN, a single-arm, phase I, dose-escalation trial that combined nivolumab, ipilimumab, aspirin, low-dose cyclophosphamide and low-dose radiotherapy. To be eligible, a patient needed to have an advanced solid tumor that was TIL-negative. Sequencing was carried out with an Illumina HiSeq 2500. To make first-strand cDNA, Superscript III was used along with a set of TRAV- and TRBV-specific primers so that both the TCRalpha and TCRbeta chains were covered. TCRs were amplified for around 20 PCR cycles with Phusion, using a constant-region primer paired with the adapter attached to the V primers. The MessageAmp II aRNA Amplification Kit was used to amplify the isolated mRNA, with in vitro transcription run for 15 to 20 hours at 37 degrees C. The Dynabeads mRNA DIRECT Purification Kit was used to isolate the mRNA for TCR sequencing. Indexed Illumina adapters were added in a second Phusion PCR of roughly 26 cycles, after which AMPure XP beads were used to purify the products. Turning to the authors' computational methods: Custom Perl scripts were used to pool TCR sequences that encoded the same protein, to remove out-of-frame sequences, and to calculate the abundance of each clonotype. Any TCR sequence supported by only a single read was excluded from analysis. Repertoire metrics included Shannon entropy, Gini index, clonality, richness, and frequency of TCRs shared between repertoires. Clones were called with MiXCR by TCRdb after fastp trimmed the public reads at Q25, and only in-frame beta chains were retained. When rows share a CDR3 protein, they turn into one entry using the most common DNA and genes. These V and J calls derive from TCRdb rather than the authors' analysis. For this sample there are tens of thousands of distinct CDR3 sequences; roughly 30% appear just once. Of the sample, over 8.5% falls within the top ten clones.

The sequence is built from TRBV5-1 and TRBJ1-6; the D gene is unclear. Source: PBMCs, taken before treatment. The source of this sequence is a female donor with ovarian cancer. The CDR3 region reads CASSLEPNSPLHF. The nucleotide sequence is TGCGCCAGCAGCTTGGAGCCGAATTCACCCCTCCACTTT.